Shown below are 5 T cell receptor beta chains from a single sample sequenced in a study of T-cell memory formation after mild COVID-19. From the 5' RACE reads, TCRdb called clonotypes with MiXCR, one entry per CDR3 protein. The table records approximately 400,000 distinct CDR3 sequences, over 15% of them present only once. Sequencing input: PBMCs or a T cell subset sorted from them (not recorded which). The origin of the receptors is a man between 18 and 29 years old who had mild COVID-19 (a few samples of this study predate the infection). Cell type and time point are not known.

This clonotype was recorded a few times. The chain carries TRBV4-3 and TRBJ2-7, with 9 bases matching TRBD2. V gave up 0 bases and J gave up 0 bases; unmatched junction bases: 6. CDR3 length: 17 amino acids. The germline V gene has CDR1 LGHNA and CDR2 YSLEER. The CDR3 loop reads CASSQEGGSGGSYEQYF. The CDR3 bases are TGCGCCAGCAGCCAAGAGGGGGGTAGCGGGGGCTCCTACGAGCAGTACTTC.

This clonotype was detected only a few times. V and J are TRBV20-1 and TRBJ1-1; a weak D match, TRBD1 (5 bases). This CDR3 has 14 residues. Trimming pared 5 bases from V and 0 bases from J, leaving 13 bases between. Germline CDR1 is DFQATT and CDR2 is SNEGSKA (reference sequence). CDR3 protein: CSASGRGLNTEAFF. CDR3 nucleotide sequence: TGCAGTGCTTCGGGTCGGGGGTTGAACACTGAAGCTTTCTTT.

This clonotype was picked up a small number of times. This rearrangement joins TRBV7-2 to TRBJ2-3; D not certain. V lost 2 bases to trimming and J lost 0 bases, with 12 bases between them. The CDR3 is 16 amino acids. Germline CDR1 SGHTA, CDR2 FQGNSA. CDR3 sequence reads: CASSLFVEPSTDTQYF. The CDR3 nucleotides read TGTGCCAGCAGCTTATTCGTGGAACCTAGCACAGATACGCAGTATTTT.

The gene calls are TRBV5-1 and TRBJ2-7, with 7 positions matching TRBD2. Germline V gene lookup returns CDR1 SGHRS and CDR2 YFSETQ. With 5 bases clipped from V and 6 bases from J, the junction kept 11 bases outside the gene matches. The CDR3 loop spans 14 amino acids. The CDR3 loop reads CASRPRGDPGEQYF. The CDR3 bases are TGCGCCAGCAGGCCTCGGGGGGATCCAGGCGAGCAGTACTTC.

The chain recombines TRBV5-1 with TRBJ2-7; the D gene is possibly TRBD1 (5 bases). The CDR3 totals 16 residues. V lost 3 bases, J lost 3 bases, and 19 bases lay in between. The germline gives CDR1 SGHRS, CDR2 YFSETQ. The DNA for the CDR3 is TGCGCCAGCAGCTCACGACGTGGGGCCCGTAACTACGAGCAGTACTTC. Its translation: CASSSRRGARNYEQYF.